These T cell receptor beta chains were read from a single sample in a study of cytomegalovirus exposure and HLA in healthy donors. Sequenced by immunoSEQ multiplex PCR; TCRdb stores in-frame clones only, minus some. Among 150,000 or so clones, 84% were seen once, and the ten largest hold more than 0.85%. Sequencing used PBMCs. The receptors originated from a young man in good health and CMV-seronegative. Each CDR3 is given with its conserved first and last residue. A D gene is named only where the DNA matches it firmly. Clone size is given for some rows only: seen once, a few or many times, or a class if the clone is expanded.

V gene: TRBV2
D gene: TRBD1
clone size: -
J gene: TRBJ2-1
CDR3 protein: CASSEALWTGGGGFF
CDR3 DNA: TGTGCCAGCAGTGAAGCGCTCTGGACAGGAGGTGGGGGGTTCTTC

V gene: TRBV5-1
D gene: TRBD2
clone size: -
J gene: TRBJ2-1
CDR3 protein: CASSPGTSGSDEQFF
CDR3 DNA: TGCGCCAGCAGCCCCGGGACTAGCGGGAGTGATGAGCAGTTCTTC

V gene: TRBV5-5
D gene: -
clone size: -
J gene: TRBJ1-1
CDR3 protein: CASSQAVFLTYNTEAFF
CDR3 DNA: TGTGCCAGCAGCCAAGCGGTCTTCCTGACCTATAACACTGAAGCTTTCTTT

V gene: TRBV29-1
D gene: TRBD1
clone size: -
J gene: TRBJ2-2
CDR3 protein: CSVGQGPGTGELFF
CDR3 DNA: TGCAGCGTTGGACAGGGGCCGGGCACCGGGGAGCTGTTTTTT

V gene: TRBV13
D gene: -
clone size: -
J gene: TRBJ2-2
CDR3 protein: CASSLAGGPGTGELFF
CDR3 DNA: TGTGCCAGCAGCTTAGCCGGAGGGCCAGGGACCGGGGAGCTGTTTTTT

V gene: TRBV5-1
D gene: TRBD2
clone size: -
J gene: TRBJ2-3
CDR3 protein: CASSLVGLAGGPTDTQYF
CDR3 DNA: TGCGCCAGCAGCTTGGTCGGACTAGCGGGAGGGCCGACAGATACGCAGTATTTT

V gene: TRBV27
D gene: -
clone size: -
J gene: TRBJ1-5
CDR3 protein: CASSFSRAGGRPQHF
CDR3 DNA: TGTGCCAGCAGTTTCTCCAGGGCCGGTGGTAGGCCCCAGCATTTT

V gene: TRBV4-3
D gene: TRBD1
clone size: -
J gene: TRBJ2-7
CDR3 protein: CASSRTPTGEDEQYF
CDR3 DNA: TGCGCCAGCAGCCGTACCCCCACAGGGGAAGACGAGCAGTACTTC

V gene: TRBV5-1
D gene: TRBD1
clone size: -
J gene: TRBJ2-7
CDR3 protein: CASSPDRGKRYEQYF
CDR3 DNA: TGCGCCAGCAGCCCGGACAGGGGGAAAAGGTACGAGCAGTACTTC

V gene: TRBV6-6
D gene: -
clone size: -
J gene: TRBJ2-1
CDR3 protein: CASSYPAGGLNEQFF
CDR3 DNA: TGTGCCAGCAGTTACCCGGCCGGGGGGCTCAATGAGCAGTTCTTC

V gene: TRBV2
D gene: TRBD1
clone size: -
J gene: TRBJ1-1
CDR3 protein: CASPRSRGQGNEAFF
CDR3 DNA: TGTGCCAGCCCTCGAAGTAGGGGACAGGGTAATGAAGCTTTCTTT

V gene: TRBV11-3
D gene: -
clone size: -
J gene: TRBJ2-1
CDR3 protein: CASSLSRREIWHNEQFF
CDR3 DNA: TGTGCCAGCAGCTTATCACGGCGGGAAATTTGGCACAATGAGCAGTTCTTC

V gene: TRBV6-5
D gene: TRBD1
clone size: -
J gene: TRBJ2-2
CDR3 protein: CASSYGTVNTGELFF
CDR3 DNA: TGTGCCAGCAGTTACGGGACAGTGAACACCGGGGAGCTGTTTTTT

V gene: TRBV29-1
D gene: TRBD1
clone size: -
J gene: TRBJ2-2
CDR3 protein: CSVRGKYRPTGELFF
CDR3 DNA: TGCAGCGTCAGGGGGAAATACAGACCCACCGGGGAGCTGTTTTTT

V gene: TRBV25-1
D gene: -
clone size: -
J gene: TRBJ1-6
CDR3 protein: CASSELRAGPREGSPLHF
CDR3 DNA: TGTGCCAGCAGTGAACTTAGGGCAGGGCCCCGAGAAGGTTCACCCCTCCACTTT

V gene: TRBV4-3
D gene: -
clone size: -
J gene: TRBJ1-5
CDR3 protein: CASSQDREARPPQHF
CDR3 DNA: TGCGCCAGCAGCCAAGACAGGGAGGCGAGGCCGCCCCAGCATTTT

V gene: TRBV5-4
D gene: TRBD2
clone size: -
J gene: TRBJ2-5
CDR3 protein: CASSVAGAGGETQYF
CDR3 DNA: TGTGCCAGCAGCGTAGCGGGGGCCGGGGGGGAGACCCAGTACTTC

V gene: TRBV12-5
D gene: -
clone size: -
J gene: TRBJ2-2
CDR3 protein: CASGLLRYTGELFF
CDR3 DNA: TGTGCTAGTGGTTTGTTGAGGTACACCGGGGAGCTGTTTTTT

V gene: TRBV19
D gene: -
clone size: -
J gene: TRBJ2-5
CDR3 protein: CASTDHPTGWAETQYF
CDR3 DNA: TGTGCCAGTACCGATCACCCCACAGGGTGGGCAGAGACCCAGTACTTC

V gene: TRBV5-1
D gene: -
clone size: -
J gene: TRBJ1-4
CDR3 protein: CASSLQQRSTNEKLFF
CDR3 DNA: TGCGCCAGCAGTCTTCAACAAAGATCAACTAATGAAAAACTGTTTTTT

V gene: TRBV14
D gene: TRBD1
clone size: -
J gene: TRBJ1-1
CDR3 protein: CASSKPGTVATEAFF
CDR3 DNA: TGTGCCAGCAGCAAACCCGGGACAGTCGCCACTGAAGCTTTCTTT

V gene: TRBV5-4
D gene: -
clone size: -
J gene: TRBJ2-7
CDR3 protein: CASSASTGAYEQYF
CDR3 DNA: TGTGCCAGCAGTGCCTCGACAGGAGCCTACGAGCAGTACTTC

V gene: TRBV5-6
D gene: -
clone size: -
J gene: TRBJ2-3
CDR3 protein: CASSFSGTDTQYF
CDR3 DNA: TGTGCCAGCAGCTTTAGCGGCACAGATACGCAGTATTTT

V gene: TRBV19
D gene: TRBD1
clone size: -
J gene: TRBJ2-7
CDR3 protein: CASSPFPQGTGSYEQYF
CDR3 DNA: TGTGCCAGTAGTCCGTTTCCACAGGGGACGGGCTCCTACGAGCAGTACTTC

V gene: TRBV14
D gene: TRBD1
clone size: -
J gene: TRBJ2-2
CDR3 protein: CASSQDPSTGGTNTGELFF
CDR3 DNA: TGTGCCAGCAGCCAAGATCCCTCGACAGGGGGGACGAACACCGGGGAGCTGTTTTTT

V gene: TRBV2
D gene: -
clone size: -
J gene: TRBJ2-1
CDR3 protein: CASIRDNYNEQFF
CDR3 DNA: TGTGCCAGCATACGGGACAACTACAATGAGCAGTTCTTC

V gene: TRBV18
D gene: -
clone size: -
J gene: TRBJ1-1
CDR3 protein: CASSKDRNTEAFF
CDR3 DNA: TGTGCCAGCTCAAAGGACAGGAACACTGAAGCTTTCTTT

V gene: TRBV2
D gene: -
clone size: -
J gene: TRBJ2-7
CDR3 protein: CASGDFHDYEQYF
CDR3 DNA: TGTGCCAGCGGGGACTTTCATGACTACGAGCAGTACTTC

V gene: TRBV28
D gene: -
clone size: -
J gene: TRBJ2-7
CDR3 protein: CASTRGRDYEQYF
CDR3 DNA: TGTGCCAGCACCCGGGGTCGAGACTACGAGCAGTACTTC

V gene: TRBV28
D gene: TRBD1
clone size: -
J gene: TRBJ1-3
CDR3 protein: CASSLTPGQGAENTIYF
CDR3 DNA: TGTGCCAGCAGTTTGACCCCGGGACAGGGGGCGGAAAACACCATATATTTT

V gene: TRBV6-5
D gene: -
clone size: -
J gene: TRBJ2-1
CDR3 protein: CASSYEAASYNEQFF
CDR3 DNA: TGTGCCAGCAGTTACGAAGCCGCCTCCTACAATGAGCAGTTCTTC

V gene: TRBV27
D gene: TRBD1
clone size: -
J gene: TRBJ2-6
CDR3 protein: CASSGQGNSGANVLTF
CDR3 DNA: TGTGCCAGCAGTGGACAGGGCAACTCTGGGGCCAACGTCCTGACTTTC

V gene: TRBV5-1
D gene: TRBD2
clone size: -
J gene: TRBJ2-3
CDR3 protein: CASSRGLAGGLLTDTQYF
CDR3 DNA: TGCGCCAGCAGCCGGGGACTAGCGGGAGGGCTCCTCACAGATACGCAGTATTTT

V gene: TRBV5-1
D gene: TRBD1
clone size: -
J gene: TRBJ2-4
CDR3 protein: CASSQTGGNIQYF
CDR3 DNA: TGCGCCAGCAGCCAGACAGGGGGCAACATTCAGTACTTC

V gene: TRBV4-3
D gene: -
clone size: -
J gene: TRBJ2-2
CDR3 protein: CASSLDISTGELFF
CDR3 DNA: TGCGCCAGCTCGTTAGACATATCCACCGGGGAGCTGTTTTTT

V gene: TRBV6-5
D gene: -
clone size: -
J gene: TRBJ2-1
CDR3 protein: CASRFVAENEQFF
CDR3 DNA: TGTGCCAGCAGGTTCGTAGCGGAAAATGAGCAGTTCTTC

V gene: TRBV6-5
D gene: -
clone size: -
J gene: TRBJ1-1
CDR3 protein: CASSYSSNPGSVAFF
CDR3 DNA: TGTGCCAGCAGTTACTCGAGCAATCCGGGATCAGTGGCTTTCTTT

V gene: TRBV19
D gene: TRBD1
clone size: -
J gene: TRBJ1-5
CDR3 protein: CVSTDRGLQPQHF
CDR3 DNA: TGTGTCAGTACCGACAGGGGGCTTCAGCCCCAGCATTTT

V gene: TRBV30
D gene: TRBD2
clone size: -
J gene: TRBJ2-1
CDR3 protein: CAWGPGGSSYNEQFF
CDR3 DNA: TGTGCCTGGGGGCCGGGCGGGAGCTCCTACAATGAGCAGTTCTTC

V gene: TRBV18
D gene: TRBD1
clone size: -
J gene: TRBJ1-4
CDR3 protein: CASSNDRGKNEKLFF
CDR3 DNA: TGTGCCAGCTCAAACGACAGGGGGAAAAATGAAAAACTGTTTTTT

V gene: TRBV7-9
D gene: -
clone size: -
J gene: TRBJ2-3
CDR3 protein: CASSLFVARITDTQYF
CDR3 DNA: TGTGCCAGCAGCTTATTTGTAGCGAGAATCACAGATACGCAGTATTTT

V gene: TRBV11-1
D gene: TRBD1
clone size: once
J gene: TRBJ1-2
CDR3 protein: CASSQTDRIYGYTF
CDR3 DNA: TGTGCCAGCAGCCAGACGGACAGGATCTATGGCTACACCTTC

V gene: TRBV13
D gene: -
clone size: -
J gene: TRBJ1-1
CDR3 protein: CASTRPVAFF
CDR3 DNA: TGTGCCAGCACCCGCCCGGTGGCTTTCTTT

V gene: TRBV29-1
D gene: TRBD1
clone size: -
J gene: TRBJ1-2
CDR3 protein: CSAWTGDNYGYTF
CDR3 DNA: TGCAGCGCCTGGACAGGGGATAACTATGGCTACACCTTC

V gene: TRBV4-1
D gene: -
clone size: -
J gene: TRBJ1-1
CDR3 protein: CASSQYRRGWGPEAFF
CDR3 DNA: TGCGCCAGCAGCCAGTACCGCAGGGGATGGGGGCCTGAAGCTTTCTTT

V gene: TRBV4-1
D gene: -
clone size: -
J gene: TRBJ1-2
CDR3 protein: CASSQEVRREGYTF
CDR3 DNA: TGCGCCAGCAGCCAAGAAGTTCGCAGGGAAGGCTACACCTTC